The 26 T cell receptor beta chains below were found in one sample sequenced in a study of shared clonotypes between healthy human individuals. Only in-frame clones appear in the TCRdb table, and some are missing; sequencing was by immunoSEQ multiplex PCR. This sample has some 1 million clones, with approximately 72% found just once. The sample comprised memory CD4+ T cells sorted from blood. Subset reported: CD45RA-negative fraction. The source is a man younger than 35 in good health.

The CDR3 reads CASSVGDTRFF. CDR3 sequence (DNA): TGTGCCAGCAGCGTAGGGGACACCCGTTTCTTC. The rearrangement joins TRBV9 to TRBJ2-1; TRBD1 might be the D (6 bases). This CDR3 spans 11 amino acids. Germline lookup yields CDR1 SGDLS and CDR2 YYNGEE. The germline V and J ends were trimmed by 0 bases and 16 bases, with 11 bases remaining between them.

V is TRBV10-3 and J is TRBJ2-7, with a possible D match to TRBD1 (5 bases). The germline V and J ends were trimmed by 8 bases and 4 bases, with 9 bases remaining between them. Germline loops: CDR1 ENHRY, CDR2 SYGVKD. The CDR3 is made up of 11 amino acids. Written as DNA, the CDR3 is TGTGCCATCCAGACAGAGTACGAGCAGTACTTC. This gives the protein CAIQTEYEQYF.

The chain has TRBV5-1 and TRBJ2-3; 7 nucleotides match TRBD1. V shed 2 bases, J shed 0 bases, and the junction held 6 bases outside the gene matches. This CDR3 spans 16 amino acids. Per germline, CDR1 SGHRS and CDR2 YFSETQ. The CDR3 region is CASSFDRVSSTDTQYF. In nucleotides, the CDR3 is TGCGCCAGCAGCTTCGACAGGGTTTCGAGCACAGATACGCAGTATTTT.

The gene calls are TRBV19 and TRBJ2-1; 7 bases fit TRBD1. Losses at the gene ends were 10 bases for V and 10 bases for J; bases not matched to a gene: 19. This CDR3 is built from 15 residues. The germline V gene has CDR1 LNHDA and CDR2 SQIVND (reference sequence). The chain's CDR3 is CAILDRDSPEGEQFF. The CDR3 DNA sequence: TGTGCCATACTTGACCGGGACAGCCCAGAAGGCGAGCAGTTCTTC.

This clone was seen many times. The V gene is TRBV7-9, the J gene TRBJ1-1, with no clear D. CDR1 and CDR2 (germline): SEHNR, FQNEAQ (reference sequence). Between the trimmed V and J ends, which lost 3 bases and 7 bases, there was a span of 6 bases. This CDR3 is built from 11 residues. The DNA for the CDR3 is TGTGCCAGCAGCTTGGACTATGAAGCTTTCTTT. The encoded protein is CASSLDYEAFF.

J is TRBJ1-2 and V is TRBV30, with a weak D call TRBD1 (5 bases). The germline gives CDR1 GTSNPN, CDR2 SVGIG (reference sequence). V lost 5 bases, J lost 5 bases, and 18 bases lay in between. The CDR3 is 14 residues long. This CDR3 reads CAWPPGPLYYGYTF. The CDR3 DNA reads as TGTGCCTGGCCTCCGGGACCCTTATATTATGGCTACACCTTC.

The V gene is TRBV29-1, the J gene TRBJ1-2; D unclear. The germline V and J ends were trimmed by 3 bases and 3 bases, with 14 bases remaining between them. CDR1 is SQVTM, CDR2 ANQGSEA, per germline. This CDR3 is built from 14 residues. The chain's CDR3 is CSVDGGVRDYGYTF. CDR3 DNA sequence: TGCAGCGTTGATGGCGGGGTTCGAGACTATGGCTACACCTTC.

The rearrangement joins TRBV6-1 to TRBJ2-1; TRBD2 agrees at 11 bases. The J segment lost 3 bases and the V segment lost 6 bases, leaving 4 bases of the junction unmatched. Germline V gene data show CDR1 as MNHNS and CDR2 as SASEGT. The CDR3 spans 15 residues. Written as DNA, the CDR3 is TGTGCCAGCAGCGCTACTAGCGGGGGCTACAATGAGCAGTTCTTC. Translation: CASSATSGGYNEQFF.

V and J are TRBV11-3 and TRBJ1-1; 11 bases match TRBD1. The CDR3 is 13 amino acids. CDR1 SGHNT and CDR2 YENEEA come from the germline V gene. With V trimmed by 4 bases and J by 10 bases, 5 bases remained unmatched. The CDR3 DNA follows: TGTGCCAGCAGCTCAGGACAGGGGGCGCGAGCTTTCTTT. Amino acids: CASSSGQGARAFF.

The chain is built from TRBV7-2 and TRBJ2-5; no definite D call. CDR3 length: 12 amino acids. In germline, CDR1 is SGHTA, CDR2 FQGNSA. V was pared by 5 bases and J by 5 bases, with 9 bases between. The CDR3 is CASSHGVETQYF. In nucleotides, the CDR3 is TGTGCCAGCAGCCATGGAGTGGAGACCCAGTACTTC.

A remark on this clone: Other DNA variants within this sample encode the same CDR3. This chain connects TRBV7-9 to TRBJ1-5, with 7 bases matching TRBD1. Trimming removed 5 bases from V and 0 bases from J; junction bases left unmatched: 4. In germline, CDR1 is SEHNR, CDR2 FQNEAQ (reference sequence). The CDR3 has 15 amino acids. DNA for the CDR3: TGTGCCAGCAGCCTGGGACAGAATAGCAATCAGCCCCAGCATTTT. Translating it yields CASSLGQNSNQPQHF.

The chain carries TRBV5-1 and TRBJ2-7, with D hard to call. The V end was cut by 0 bases, the J end by 3 bases, with 10 bases between. CDR1 is SGHRS and CDR2 is YFSETQ in the germline V gene. CDR3 length: 14 residues. The CDR3 loop is CASSLDTRNYEQYF. The DNA of the CDR3 is TGCGCCAGCAGCTTGGACACCCGAAACTACGAGCAGTACTTC.

V and J are TRBV7-2 and TRBJ1-5; TRBD1 matches at 8 bases. The ends lost 1 base at V and 6 bases at J; junction bases unmatched: 11. The CDR3 totals 17 residues. Per the germline V gene, CDR1 is SGHTA and CDR2 is FQGNSA. DNA for the CDR3: TGTGCCAGCAGCTTAGGCGTACGAGACAGGGGCTCTCAGCCCCAGCATTTT. Its protein is CASSLGVRDRGSQPQHF.

The V gene is TRBV14, the J gene TRBJ2-1; 9 bases align to TRBD2. The trim removed 5 bases at V and 8 bases at J, leaving 10 bases unmatched. Germline CDR1 SGHDN, CDR2 FVKESK. The CDR3 covers 15 residues. CDR3 in amino acids: CASSTRGGGLDEQFF. Here the CDR3 DNA reads TGTGCCAGCAGCACCCGCGGGGGGGGATTGGATGAGCAGTTCTTC.

The chain employs TRBV27 and TRBJ2-7; 9 bases match TRBD1. CDR1 and CDR2 (germline): MNHEY, SMNVEV (reference sequence). V lost 4 bases, J lost 9 bases, and 10 bases stayed unmatched. There are 14 residues in the CDR3. The DNA for the CDR3 is TGTGCCAGCAGTTCCAACGCGGGACAGGGAGGGCAGTACTTC. Protein product: CASSSNAGQGGQYF.

The chain recombines TRBV5-1 with TRBJ1-3; 8 nucleotides agree with TRBD1. CDR3 length equals 15 residues. Germline lookup yields CDR1 SGHRS and CDR2 YFSETQ. The ends lost 4 bases at V and 4 bases at J; junction bases unmatched: 7. The CDR3 sequence is CASSTVQGGGNTIYF. For the CDR3, the DNA is TGCGCCAGCAGCACCGTACAGGGGGGCGGAAACACCATATATTTT.

The chain combines TRBV2 with TRBJ2-5; D unclear. This CDR3 comprises 12 residues. Germline V gene data show CDR1 as SNHLY and CDR2 as FYNNEI. The V and J ends lost 0 bases and 7 bases respectively, with 6 bases between them. The CDR3 DNA follows: TGTGCCAGCAGTGAAGCGCAGAGGACCCAGTACTTC. Translated, it gives CASSEAQRTQYF.

The genes are TRBV7-2 and TRBJ1-1, with TRBD1 matching over 10 bases. In germline, CDR1 is SGHTA, CDR2 FQGNSA. V was pared by 7 bases and J by 0 bases, with 11 bases of the junction left unmatched. The CDR3 loop spans 17 amino acids. CDR3 nucleotides: TGTGCCAGCAACCCCCCGGACAGGGGGTTCATGAACACTGAAGCTTTCTTT. It translates to CASNPPDRGFMNTEAFF.

This sequence joins TRBV19 and TRBJ2-1; a weak D match, TRBD2 (6 bases). The CDR3 length is 17 residues. V was trimmed by 5 bases and J by 4 bases, leaving 21 bases between them. CDR1 and CDR2 from the germline V gene are LNHDA and SQIVND (reference sequence). The CDR3 region is CASSPYRTRGGYNEQFF. The CDR3 region has the DNA TGTGCCAGTAGTCCGTACAGGACAAGGGGAGGTTACAATGAGCAGTTCTTC.

The chain joins TRBV21-1 to TRBJ1-6; the table's D call TRBD1 went unverified against the DNA. TRBV21-1 is classified as a pseudogene. This CDR3 region has 16 residues. CDR3 amino acids: CASSKGRTGYYSPLHF. The CDR3 nucleotides read TGTGCCAGCAGCAAAGGCAGGACAGGTTATTATTCACCCCTCCACTTT.

This chain uses TRBV5-6 with TRBJ1-3; D gene ambiguous. Germline assignment: CDR1 SGHDT and CDR2 YYEEEE. This CDR3 region has 13 residues. Trimming pared 0 bases from V and 2 bases from J, leaving 3 bases between. DNA for the CDR3: TGTGCCAGCAGCTTGGGTACTGGAAACACCATATATTTT. Translating it yields CASSLGTGNTIYF.

V gene TRBV2 combines with J gene TRBJ2-7, with D possibly TRBD2 on 5 matching bases. There are 13 residues in the CDR3. Germline values: CDR1 SNHLY, CDR2 FYNNEI. The V gene lost 5 bases and the J gene lost 6 bases, with 14 bases spanning the gap. The CDR3 DNA reads TGTGCCAGCAGTACAAACCGGGCGGGCGAGCAGTACTTC. Translating it yields CASSTNRAGEQYF.

The rearrangement uses TRBV9 and TRBJ2-7; 7 nucleotides align to TRBD1. The J segment lost 0 bases and the V segment lost 3 bases, leaving 3 bases of the junction unmatched. In germline, CDR1 is SGDLS, CDR2 YYNGEE. The CDR3 has 14 amino acids. CDR3 DNA sequence: TGTGCCAGCAGCGCACAGGGGAGCTCCTACGAGCAGTACTTC. Amino acid sequence: CASSAQGSSYEQYF.

This clone is a singleton in its sample. The chain uses TRBV29-1 and TRBJ2-3; a possible D gene is TRBD2 (5 bases). V shed 6 bases and J shed 1 base, with 17 bases lying between them. Germline loops: CDR1 SQVTM, CDR2 ANQGSEA. This CDR3 contains 15 residues. CDR3 bases: TGCAGCGTGCCACTAGGCGTACCTCGCACAGATACGCAGTATTTT. Translating gives CSVPLGVPRTDTQYF.

This rearrangement joins TRBV5-1 to TRBJ1-4; no definite D call. Germline assignment: CDR1 SGHRS and CDR2 YFSETQ. Trimming left V 4 bases short and J 8 bases short, with 15 bases between. The CDR3 loop spans 14 amino acids. The CDR3 DNA is TGCGCCAGCAGCGATACTAACCCCGAAGAAAAACTGTTTTTT. Protein product: CASSDTNPEEKLFF.

This clone was detected once. The V call is TRBV7-9, the J call TRBJ2-5, with a tentative D call TRBD1 (6 bases). Germline V lookup: CDR1 SEHNR, CDR2 FQNEAQ (reference sequence). This CDR3 region has 17 residues. With 5 bases removed from V and 4 bases from J, the gap between germline ends came to 23 bases. CDR3 amino acids: CASSQGWAAGVRETQYF. In DNA, the CDR3 is TGTGCCAGCAGCCAGGGTTGGGCAGCAGGGGTTCGAGAGACCCAGTACTTC.